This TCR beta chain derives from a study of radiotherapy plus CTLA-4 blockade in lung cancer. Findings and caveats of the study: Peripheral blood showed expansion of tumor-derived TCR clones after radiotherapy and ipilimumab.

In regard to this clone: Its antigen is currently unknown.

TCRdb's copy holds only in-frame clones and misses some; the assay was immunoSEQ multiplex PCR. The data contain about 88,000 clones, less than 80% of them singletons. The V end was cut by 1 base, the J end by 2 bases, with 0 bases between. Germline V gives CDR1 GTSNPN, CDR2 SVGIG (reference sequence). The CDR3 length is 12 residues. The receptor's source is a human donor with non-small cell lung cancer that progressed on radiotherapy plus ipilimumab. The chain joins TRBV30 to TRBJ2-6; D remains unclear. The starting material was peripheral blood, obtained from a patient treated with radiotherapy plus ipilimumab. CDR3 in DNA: TGTGCCTGGAGTGCTGGGGCCAACGTCCTGACTTTC. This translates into CAWSAGANVLTF.